A single T cell receptor (beta chain) is shown here with its context. Its antigen is as yet unknown. TCR beta sequences were obtained from blood CD8+ and CD4+ T cells. TEMRA cells were FACS-enriched, with CD8+ and CD4+ T cells isolated negatively. The V and J ends lost 4 bases and 2 bases respectively, with 11 bases between them. CDR1 and CDR2 from the germline V gene are SGHRS and YFSETQ. CDR3 length equals 14 residues. The sample originates from a study of CD8 T cells in Susac syndrome. An amount of RNA that ranged from roughly 0.5 to 1 ug was reverse transcribed with random hexamers. Amplification of TCR beta CDR3 used immunoSEQ multiplex PCR across 54 Vbeta and 13 Jbeta. A single record per CDR3 protein comes from TCRdb applying MiXCR to the immunoSEQ multiplex PCR reads. The profile covers around 200,000 distinct CDR3 sequences, with roughly 95% appearing a single time and about 0.094% taken by the ten largest.

General study results and limits: The authors acknowledged that the study's TCR sequencing and HLA analysis involved relatively few individuals.

The sequenced sample consisted of CD4+ T cells from PBMCs. The TCR originated in a human donor in good health. V usage is TRBV5-1 and J usage is TRBJ2-3; D unresolved. Here the CDR3 DNA reads TGCGCCAGCAGCCCCGGTCTCACCACAGATACGCAGTATTTT. Translation: CASSPGLTTDTQYF. Combining the CDR3 with reference TRBV5-1 and TRBJ2-3 gives the whole variable domain KAGVTQTPRYLIKTRGQQVTLSCSPISGHRSVSWYQQTPGQGLQFLFEYFSETQRNKGNFPGRFSGRQFSNSRSEMNVSTLELGDSALYLCASSPGLTTDTQYFGPGTRLTVL.